This T cell receptor (beta chain) came from a study of cytomegalovirus exposure and HLA in healthy donors. For the study at large: Roughly 77 million unique TCRs from HLA-typed donors made up an early data release.

Worth noting for this clone: At one end the junction does not follow the germline gene, possibly because of a read error.

The CDR3 is 14 residues long. Germline assignment: CDR1 MNHNS and CDR2 SASEGT. PCR was performed using 60 Vbeta and 13 Jbeta primers. TCRdb keeps only in-frame clones here, not all; method: immunoSEQ multiplex PCR. The sample lists some 120,000 clones, roughly four fifths seen once, with about 1.8% in the top ten. The receptor's source is a man aged 40-50 years in good health and CMV-seronegative. The chain has TRBV6-1 and TRBJ2-3; possible D gene TRBD1, 6 bases. The sample was PBMCs. Here the CDR3 reads CVSSGHRVTDTQYF. CDR3 DNA sequence: TGTGTCAGCAGTGGCCACAGGGTTACAGATACGCAGTATTTT.